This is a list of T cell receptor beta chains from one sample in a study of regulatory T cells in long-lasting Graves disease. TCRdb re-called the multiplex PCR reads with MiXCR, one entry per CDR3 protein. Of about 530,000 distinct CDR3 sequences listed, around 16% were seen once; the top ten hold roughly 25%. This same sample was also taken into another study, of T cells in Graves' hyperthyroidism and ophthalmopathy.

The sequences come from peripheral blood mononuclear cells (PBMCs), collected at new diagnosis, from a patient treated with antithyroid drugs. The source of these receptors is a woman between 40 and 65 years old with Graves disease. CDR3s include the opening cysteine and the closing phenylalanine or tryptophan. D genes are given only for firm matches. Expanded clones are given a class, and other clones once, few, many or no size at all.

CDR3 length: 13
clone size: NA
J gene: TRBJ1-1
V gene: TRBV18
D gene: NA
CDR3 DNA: TGTGCCAGCTTGTCGGATCTGAACACTGAAGCTTTCTTT
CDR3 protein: CASLSDLNTEAFF

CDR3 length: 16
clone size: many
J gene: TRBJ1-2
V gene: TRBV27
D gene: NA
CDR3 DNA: TGTGCCAGCAGGACGAACGCCGGCAGCCGTCGGTATGGCTACACCTTC
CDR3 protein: CASRTNAGSRRYGYTF

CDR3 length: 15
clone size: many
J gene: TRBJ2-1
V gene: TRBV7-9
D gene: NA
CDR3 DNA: TGTGCCAGCAGCCTAGCGTACCAGAGACACAATGAGCAGTTCTTC
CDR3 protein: CASSLAYQRHNEQFF

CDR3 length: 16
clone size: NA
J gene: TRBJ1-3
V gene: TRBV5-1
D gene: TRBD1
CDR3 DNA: TGCGCCAGCAGCTCAGGAACAGGGGCCTCTGGAAACACCATATATTTT
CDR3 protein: CASSSGTGASGNTIYF

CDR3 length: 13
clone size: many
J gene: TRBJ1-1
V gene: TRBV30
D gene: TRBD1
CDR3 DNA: TGTGCCTGGAATCCTGAGGGGGCAACTGAAGCTTTCTTT
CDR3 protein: CAWNPEGATEAFF

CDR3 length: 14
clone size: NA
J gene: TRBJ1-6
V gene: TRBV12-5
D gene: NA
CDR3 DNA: TGTGCTAGCACCGGCGGGGTCAGTAATTCACCCCTCCACTTT
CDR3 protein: CASTGGVSNSPLHF

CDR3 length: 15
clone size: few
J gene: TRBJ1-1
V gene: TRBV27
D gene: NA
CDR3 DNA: TGTGCCACCTCGCCCGGATGGCTCACGAACACTGAAGCTTTCTTT
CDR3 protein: CATSPGWLTNTEAFF

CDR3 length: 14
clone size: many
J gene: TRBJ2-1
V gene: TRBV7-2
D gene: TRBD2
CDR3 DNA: TGTGCCAGCACCCCTTGGGGAGGGCTTAATGAGCAGTTCTTC
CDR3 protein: CASTPWGGLNEQFF

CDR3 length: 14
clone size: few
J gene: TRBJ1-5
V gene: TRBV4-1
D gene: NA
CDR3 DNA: TGCGCCAGCAGCTCCGACAGGTTGGGTCAGCCCCAGCATTTT
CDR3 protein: CASSSDRLGQPQHF

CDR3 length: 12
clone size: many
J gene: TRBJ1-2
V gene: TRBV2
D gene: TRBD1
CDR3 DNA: TGTGCCAGCAAAGGGACAGGGTTTGGCTACACCTTC
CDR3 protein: CASKGTGFGYTF

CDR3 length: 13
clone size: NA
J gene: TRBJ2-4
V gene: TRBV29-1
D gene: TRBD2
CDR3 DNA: TGCAGCGTTGATGGGGGGGGTAAAAACATTCAGTACTTC
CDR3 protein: CSVDGGGKNIQYF

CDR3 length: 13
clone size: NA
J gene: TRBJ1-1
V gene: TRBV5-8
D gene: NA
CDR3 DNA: TGTGCCAGCAGCTTTATTTGGGGAACTGAAGCTTTCTTT
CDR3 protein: CASSFIWGTEAFF

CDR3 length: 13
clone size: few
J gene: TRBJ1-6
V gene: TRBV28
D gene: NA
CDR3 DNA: TGTGCCAGCACCCCCAGGTCTAATTCACCCCTCCACTTT
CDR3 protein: CASTPRSNSPLHF

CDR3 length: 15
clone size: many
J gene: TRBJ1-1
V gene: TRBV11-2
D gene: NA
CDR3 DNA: TGTGCCAGCAGCTTAGACGCAGGAGCCAACACTGAAGCTTTCTTT
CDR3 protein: CASSLDAGANTEAFF

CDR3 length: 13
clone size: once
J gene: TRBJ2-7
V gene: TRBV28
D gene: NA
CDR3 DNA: TGTGCCAGCACCCCGGGATCGGCCTACGAGCAGTACTTC
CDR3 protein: CASTPGSAYEQYF

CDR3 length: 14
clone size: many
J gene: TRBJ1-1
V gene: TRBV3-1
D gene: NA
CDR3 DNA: TGTGCCAGCAGCCAAGTGGGGGAGGATACTGAAGCTTTCTTT
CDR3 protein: CASSQVGEDTEAFF

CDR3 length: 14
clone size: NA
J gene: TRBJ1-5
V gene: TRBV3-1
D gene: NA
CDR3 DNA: TGTGCCAGCAGCCAAGGGATCCAGGGGCAGCCCCAGCATTTT
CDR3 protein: CASSQGIQGQPQHF

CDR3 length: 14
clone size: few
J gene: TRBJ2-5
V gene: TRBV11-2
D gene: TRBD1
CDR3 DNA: TGTGCCAGCAGAGGACAGGGGGCTGGAGAGACCCAGTACTTC
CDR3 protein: CASRGQGAGETQYF

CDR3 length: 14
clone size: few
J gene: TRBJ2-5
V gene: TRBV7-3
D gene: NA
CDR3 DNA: TGTGCCAGCAGCGCAAGGGGGGACCAAGAGACCCAGTACTTC
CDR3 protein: CASSARGDQETQYF

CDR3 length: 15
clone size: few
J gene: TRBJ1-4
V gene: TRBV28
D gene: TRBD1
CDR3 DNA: TGTGCCAGCAGTTTATTGGGGACAGATAATGAAAAACTGTTTTTT
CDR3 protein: CASSLLGTDNEKLFF

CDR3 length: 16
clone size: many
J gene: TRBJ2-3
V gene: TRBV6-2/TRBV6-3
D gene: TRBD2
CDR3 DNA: TGTGCCAGCAGTTATAGGGGCGGGGGGGCTGTAGATACGCAGTATTTT
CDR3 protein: CASSYRGGGAVDTQYF

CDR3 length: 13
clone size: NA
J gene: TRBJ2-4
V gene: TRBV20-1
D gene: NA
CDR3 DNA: TGCAGTGCTGACGGACTGTCCAAAAACATTCAGTACTTC
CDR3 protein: CSADGLSKNIQYF

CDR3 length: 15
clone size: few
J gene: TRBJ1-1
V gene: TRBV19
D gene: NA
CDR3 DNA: TGTGCCAGTACCCCCCTACAGGGTCTGAACACTGAAGCTTTCTTT
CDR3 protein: CASTPLQGLNTEAFF

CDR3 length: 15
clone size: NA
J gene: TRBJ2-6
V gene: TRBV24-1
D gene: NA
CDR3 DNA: TGTGCCACCAGTGGCTCTTCTTCTGGGGCCAACGTCCTGACTTTC
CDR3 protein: CATSGSSSGANVLTF

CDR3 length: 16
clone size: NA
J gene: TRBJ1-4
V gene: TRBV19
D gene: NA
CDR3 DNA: TGTGCCAGTAGTTTGGGCGGAACATTATCAAATGAAAAACTGTTTTTT
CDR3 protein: CASSLGGTLSNEKLFF

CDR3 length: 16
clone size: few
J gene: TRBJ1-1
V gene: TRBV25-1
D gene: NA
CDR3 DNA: TGTGCCAGCAGTCGGTTAGGGGGGGCTTCGAACACTGAAGCTTTCTTT
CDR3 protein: CASSRLGGASNTEAFF

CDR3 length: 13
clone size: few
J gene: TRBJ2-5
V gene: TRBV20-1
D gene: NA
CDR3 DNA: TGCAGTGCCAAAGGGGGGGGGGGAGAGACCCAGTACTTC
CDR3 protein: CSAKGGGGETQYF

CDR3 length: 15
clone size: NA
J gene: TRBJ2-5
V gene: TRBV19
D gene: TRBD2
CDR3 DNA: TGTGCCAGTAGTATAGGGGGGACTATACAAGAGACCCAGTACTTC
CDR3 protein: CASSIGGTIQETQYF

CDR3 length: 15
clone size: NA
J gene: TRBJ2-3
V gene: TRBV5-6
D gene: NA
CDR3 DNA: TGTGCCAGCAGCTTGGGACTTCAGAACACAGAAACGCAGTATTTT
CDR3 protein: CASSLGLQNTETQYF

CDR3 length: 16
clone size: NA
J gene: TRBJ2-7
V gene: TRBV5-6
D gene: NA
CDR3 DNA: TGTGCCAGCAGCTCAAACAGGGTAGGTTGGTCCTACGAGCAGTACTTC
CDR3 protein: CASSSNRVGWSYEQYF

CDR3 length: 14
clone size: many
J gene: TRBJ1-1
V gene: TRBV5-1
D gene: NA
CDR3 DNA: TGCGCCAGCAGCCCCTCCCGAATGAACACTGAAGCTTTCTTT
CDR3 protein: CASSPSRMNTEAFF

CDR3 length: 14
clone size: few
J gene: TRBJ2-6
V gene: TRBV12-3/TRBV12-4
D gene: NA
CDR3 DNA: TGTGCCAGCAGTTTTTTCTCTGGGGCCAACGTCCTGACTTTC
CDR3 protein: CASSFFSGANVLTF